The 11 T cell receptor beta chains in this list originate from one sample, sequenced in a study of regulatory T cells in long-lasting Graves disease. The time point is: newly diagnosed GD, antithyroid drugs for less than 3 months. The TCR library used RNA extracted from PBMCs. Construction of the TCR beta libraries employed iRepertoire HTBI primers in conjunction with Arm-PCR of CDR3 regions. TCRdb reprocessed the multiplex PCR reads with MiXCR, giving one entry per CDR3 protein. The sample includes around 360,000 distinct CDR3 sequences, around 15% of them seen just once. These data were also reused for a study on T cells in Graves' hyperthyroidism and ophthalmopathy.

This material consisted of peripheral blood mononuclear cells (PBMCs), taken at new diagnosis, from a patient treated with antithyroid drugs. These receptors all come from a woman aged 18-35 years with Graves disease.

A few counts support this clonotype. The CDR3 sequence is CASSTGGARGAFF. Written as DNA, the CDR3 is TGTGCCAGCAGTACGGGGGGGGCGCGGGGAGCTTTCTTT. V usage is TRBV28 and J usage is TRBJ1-1; the D gene is possibly TRBD1 (6 bases). The V gene's germline CDR1 is MDHEN and CDR2 SYDVKM. The CDR3 runs to 13 residues. Trimming shortened V by 5 bases and J by 10 bases, and 17 bases separated the two germline ends.

This clonotype has a count of ten or more. The chain recombines TRBV20-1 with TRBJ2-7; 11 nucleotides align to TRBD2. Unmatched junction bases numbered 9, after V lost 0 bases and J lost 5 bases. The CDR3 length is 16 residues. Germline V gives CDR1 DFQATT, CDR2 SNEGSKA (reference sequence). The CDR3 DNA reads as TGCAGTGCTAGAGATCTTACTAGCGGGAGTCCGGACGAGCAGTACTTC. This encodes CSARDLTSGSPDEQYF.

The genes are TRBV4-1 and TRBJ2-1; a weak D match, TRBD2 (6 bases). Trimming stripped 1 base from V and 6 bases from J, with 13 bases between. CDR3 size: 15 residues. Germline CDR1 and CDR2: MGHRA and YSYEKL. The CDR3 DNA is TGCGCCAGCAGCCAAGTTAGGACGGAGGGCAATGAGCAGTTCTTC. Its protein is CASSQVRTEGNEQFF.

This chain connects TRBV20-1 to TRBJ1-2, with D possibly matching TRBD1 (5 bases). V gave up 6 bases and J gave up 2 bases, with 22 bases separating them. The germline V gene has CDR1 DFQATT and CDR2 SNEGSKA (reference sequence). This CDR3 is built from 16 residues. The CDR3 nucleotides are TGCAGTGCCCTCTCCATTTTAACAGGCACCAACTATGGCTACACCTTC. As protein: CSALSILTGTNYGYTF.

This clonotype has just a few counts. The chain recombines TRBV14 with TRBJ1-4; D is perhaps TRBD1 (5 bases). CDR1 and CDR2 (germline): SGHDN, FVKESK. The V gene lost 6 bases and the J gene lost 0 bases, with 11 bases spanning the gap. The length of the CDR3 is 15 residues. The chain's CDR3 is CASSPRAATNEKLFF. The CDR3 DNA reads TGTGCCAGCAGTCCCAGGGCGGCAACTAATGAAAAACTGTTTTTT.

This clonotype occurred a few times. The CDR3 reads CASSLQGARTEAFF. The CDR3 DNA is TGCGCCAGCAGCTTGCAGGGGGCGCGGACTGAAGCTTTCTTT. The chain combines TRBV5-1 with TRBJ1-1, with 8 bases aligning to TRBD1. V gave up 1 base and J gave up 5 bases; unmatched junction bases: 4. This CDR3 spans 14 amino acids. CDR1 is SGHRS, CDR2 YFSETQ, per germline.

The rearrangement uses TRBV12-3 or TRBV12-4 and TRBJ2-5; possibly TRBD2 for D (5 bases). V was pared by 2 bases and J by 9 bases, with 7 bases between. CDR3 length: 11 residues. Written as DNA, the CDR3 is TGTGCCAGCAGTTTACTGGAGGCCCAGTACTTC. Translation gives CASSLLEAQYF.

This chain connects TRBV11-2 to TRBJ2-7; D uncertain. CDR3 size: 13 residues. V was cut by 4 bases and J by 0 bases, with 7 bases left in between. Germline CDR1 and CDR2: SGHAT and FQNNGV. Here the CDR3 reads CASSYFRSYEQYF. The DNA of the CDR3 is TGTGCCAGCAGCTACTTTCGCTCCTACGAGCAGTACTTC.

There are many counts of this clonotype. V gene TRBV7-2 combines with J gene TRBJ2-1; D possibly corresponds to TRBD1 (6 bases). This CDR3 spans 12 amino acids. V lost 1 base and J lost 11, with 9 bases in between. Germline V gene sequence: CDR1 SGHTA, CDR2 FQGNSA. The CDR3, as DNA: TGTGCCAGCAGCTTAGTAGGGGGAAAGCAGTTCTTC. Protein sequence: CASSLVGGKQFF. Complete variable domain (other parts from reference TRBV7-2 and TRBJ2-1): GAGVSQSPSNKVTEKGKDVELRCDPISGHTALYWYRQSLGQGLEFLIYFQGNSAPDKSGLPSDRFSAERTGGSVSTLTIQRTQQEDSAVYLCASSLVGGKQFFGPGTRLTVL.

This clonotype showed up just a few times. V is TRBV11-2 and J is TRBJ2-3; 10 nucleotides align to TRBD2. The CDR3 totals 17 residues. CDR1 SGHAT and CDR2 FQNNGV come from the germline V gene. V dropped 5 bases and J dropped 0; count of bases not matched to a gene: 8. Here the CDR3 DNA reads TGTGCCAGCAGCCGTAGCGGGGGGCCGGGTAGCACAGATACGCAGTATTTT. It encodes CASSRSGGPGSTDTQYF.

In this sample, this clonotype turned up many times. The CDR3 region is CASSQDTVGGNTIYF. The CDR3 bases are TGTGCCAGCAGCCAAGATACGGTTGGTGGAAACACCATATATTTT. The chain couples TRBV3-1 to TRBJ1-3; D unclear. CDR1 LGHDT and CDR2 YNNKEL come from the germline V gene (reference sequence). CDR3 length: 15 amino acids. Trimming removed 0 bases at V and 3 bases at J, with 9 bases between. The whole variable domain, filled in from reference TRBV3-1 and TRBJ1-3, reads DTAVSQTPKYLVTQMGNDKSIKCEQNLGHDTMYWYKQDSKKFLKIMFSYNNKELIINETVPNRFSPKSPDKAHLNLHINSLELGDSAVYFCASSQDTVGGNTIYFGEGSWLTVV.